The following is a TCR beta chain sequence with its context. Its specific antigen is unknown. Base qualities are not provided; no much larger clone lies one nucleotide away. The data were taken from a study of PD-1 blockade in classical Hodgkin lymphoma (dated by TCRdb to about 2020). Broadly, across the study: Nivolumab dosing was 3 mg/kg intravenously every 2 weeks, continuing until either disease progression or unacceptable toxicity. A peripheral blood immune signature of response to PD-1 blockade in classical Hodgkin lymphoma was defined using TCR beta sequencing and CyTOF.

Study-level results and caveats: Baseline TCR diversity was reported as lower in newly diagnosed patients than in healthy donors, and lower still in relapsed/refractory patients. Trial patients achieving complete response had baseline diversity similar to newly diagnosed patients, whereas partial responders and progressors had significantly lower diversity. Diversity was lower in patients who began nivolumab less than 1 year after ASCT, so these patients were left out of later analyses to avoid confounding by immune reconstitution. The study was restricted to a single clinical trial cohort, and the causes of repertoire differences, possibly disease activity or prior therapy, were left undefined. A significant rise by C4D1 was seen in CD4+ but not CD8+ TCR diversity (p=0.0027 vs p=0.16), with the rise being most apparent in complete responders (p=0.02).

The Qiagen DNeasy kit was used to extract genomic DNA from unsorted PBMCs and from the negatively selected CD4+ and CD8+ fractions. TCR beta CDR3 regions were subjected to amplification by immunoSEQ multiplex PCR with primers that anneal to V and J segments. Amplification bias was minimized using a synthetic immune receptor repertoire, and residual bias was removed computationally after sequencing. The authors' pipeline ran thus. Custom Python scripts were used to quantify repertoire diversity as the Shannon entropy index. Unsorted, CD4+ and CD8+ repertoires were examined separately, except in combined analyses, for which CD4+ and CD8+ sequences were merged in silico. Clonal expansion was defined as a frequency increase of at least 2-fold after treatment compared with C1D1, and clones undetected at baseline were assigned a pseudocount of 0.5. Clones with 0 or 1 copy at C1D1 were defined as singleton clones, while clones with 2 or more copies were defined as non-singleton clones. Clones expanded in unsorted samples were labelled as CD4+, CD8+ or unknown by matching protein sequences in sorted samples from the same patient. Wilcoxon tests on paired samples were used to test changes in diversity from C1D1 to C4D1. TCRdb holds this immuneACCESS table with in-frame rearrangements only. Some clones are missing; in checked studies, unresolved V genes explain under half, and the rest has no known cause. V, J and clone size are taken as reported in that table, and D and trimming were inferred from the DNA itself. Present in this sample are some 95,000 clones, 89% of which were seen just once. Around 11% of the sample is taken by the ten largest.

The time point label on this specimen signifies: cycle 2 day 1 (C2D1) of nivolumab. All trial patients had relapsed after autologous stem cell transplantation, with cohorts A, B and C differing in prior brentuximab vedotin exposure. The trial cohort was composed of under 70 patients with relapsed/refractory classical Hodgkin lymphoma, for whom complete response, partial response or progressive disease was recorded as best overall response. In the multi-cohort phase II CheckMate 205 trial, trial patients received single-agent nivolumab. An independent review committee assessed best overall response using the 2007 International Working Group response criteria. PBMCs from the trial were collected at three points: immediately before nivolumab initiation (C1D1), and during therapy at cycle 2 day 1 and cycle 4 day 1. Peripheral blood was collected in 8 mL Vacutainer Cell Preparation Tubes, from which PBMCs were isolated by centrifugation and then cryopreserved.

This receptor was taken from a human donor with classical Hodgkin lymphoma. The material was peripheral blood mononuclear cells (PBMCs), obtained before the second cycle of nivolumab.

The CDR3 reads CASSEELAGNNEQFF. In nucleotide form, the sequence is TGTGCCAGCAGTGAAGAGCTAGCGGGAAACAATGAGCAGTTCTTC. The receptor chain draws on TRBV2 and TRBJ2-1, and TRBD2 matches 9 of the central bases. The CDR3 spans 15 residues, from the cysteine through the phenylalanine. Only CDR3 DNA remains: 45 bases, in frame from the first base. CDR1 SNHLY and CDR2 FYNNEI are derived from the germline V gene. Trimming leaves V shorter by 1 base and J shorter by 5 bases, with the junction holding 3 bases beyond the gene matches.